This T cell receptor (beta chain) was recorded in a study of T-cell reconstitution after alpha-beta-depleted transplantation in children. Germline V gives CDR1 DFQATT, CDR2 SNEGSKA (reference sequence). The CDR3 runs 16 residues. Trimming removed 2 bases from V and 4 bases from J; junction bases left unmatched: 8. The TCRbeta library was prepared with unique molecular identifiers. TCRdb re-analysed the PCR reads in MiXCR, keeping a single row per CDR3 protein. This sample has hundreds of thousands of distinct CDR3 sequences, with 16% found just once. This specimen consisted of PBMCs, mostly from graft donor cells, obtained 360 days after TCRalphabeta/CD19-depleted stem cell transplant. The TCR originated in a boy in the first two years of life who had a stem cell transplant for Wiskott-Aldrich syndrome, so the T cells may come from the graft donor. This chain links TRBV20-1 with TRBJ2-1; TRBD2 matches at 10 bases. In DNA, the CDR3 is TGCAGTGCTAGAAGTAGCGGGGGGAAGCCTTACAATGAGCAGTTCTTC. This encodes CSARSSGGKPYNEQFF.